This TCR beta chain was recorded in a study of T cells after yellow fever vaccination (dated by TCRdb to between 2017 and 2020). Context from the whole study: The SMART-Seq v4 Ultra Low Input RNA kit was used to prepare libraries from fractions with low cell numbers. To follow T-cell clones before and after primary and booster YFV17D yellow fever vaccination, bulk TCR alpha and beta repertoires were sequenced over time. The cohort comprised two healthy male donors, one aged 18 to 30 and one aged 30 to 40 years. Blood samples were taken at several timepoints before and after primary and secondary immunization, and bulk PBMC replicates and cell subsets were isolated. Overall results and qualifications from the work: The secondary T-cell response was weaker than the primary response but faster, peaking on day 5 instead of day 15. The study included only a couple of donors, which limits how far the findings can be generalized. Most clones expanded after primary vaccination were re-detected after the booster (96% of CD4 and 88% of CD8), suggesting broad memory maintenance. A small share of clonotypes occurred in both CD4 and CD8 compartments, likely arising from convergent recombination. FACS-sorted repertoires could contain abundant contaminating clonotypes from the bulk population, so computational filtering was required.

A remark on this clonotype: Its recognized antigen is unknown. Its ends do not fully match the called genes, so a read error is possible.

TCR cDNA was synthesized by 5'RACE template switching, which introduced a universal primer site and unique molecular identifiers. Priming of cDNA synthesis was performed from both the TCR alpha and TCR beta constant segments. Two PCR steps were used to amplify libraries, with sample barcodes and sequencing adapters being added in the second step. Sequencing of the libraries was done on either Illumina HiSeq 2500 (2x100 bp) or NovaSeq (2x150 bp). Per the authors' processing: MIGEC was used to demultiplex reads and collapse the reads into UMI consensus sequences, and MiXCR was used for V(D)J alignment. Vaccine-responding clonotypes were identified with edgeR using replicate PBMC samples, with FDR below 0.01 and a log2 fold change above 5 up to day 15 being required. Each bulk clonotype was labeled CD4 or CD8 based on which sequenced repertoire, CD4 or CD8, contained the clonotype at higher abundance. Through fastp at Q25 and MiXCR, TCRdb rebuilt clones from the public reads, retaining in-frame beta chains. Every CDR3 protein is listed once, alongside the most common genes and DNA of its rows. For this entry, the V and J calls and clone size follow TCRdb and not the study's own pipeline. The sample table contains roughly 74,000 distinct CDR3 sequences; only one count was recorded for about 6.6% of them. The leading ten clones occupy around 35% of the sample.

This specimen's treatment or condition label, per the study, means: live attenuated yellow fever vaccine strain. A standard Ficoll-Paque protocol was used to isolate PBMCs from peripheral blood. Dynabeads CD4 and CD8 positive selection kits were used to isolate CD4 and CD8 T-cell fractions. TriZol was used to extract RNA from bulk PBMCs, CD4 and CD8 fractions, and dextramer-positive and dextramer-negative fractions. CDR1 SNHLY and CDR2 FYNNEI are derived from the germline V gene. Counted from cysteine to phenylalanine, this CDR3 has 18 amino acids. Of all the DNA, just the CDR3 is kept, 54 bases in frame from base 1.

This clonotype originated in a man aged 18 to 35 who received the YFV17D yellow fever vaccine. Here the sequenced sample was CD8+ T cells sorted from PBMCs, taken less than 6 days after the first yellow fever vaccination. In this chain, TRBV2 is recombined with TRBJ2-5, and 11 junctional nucleotides match TRBD2. The nucleotide sequence reads TGTGCCATCAGTCCACGGGGGGAGACTAGCGGGGCTCAAGAGACCCAGTACTTC. Translated, it gives CAISPRGETSGAQETQYF. Extended through the reference TRBV2 and TRBJ2-5 proteins, this CDR3 yields the full variable domain: EPEVTQTPSHQVTQMGQEVILRCVPISNHLYFYWYRQILGQKVEFLVSFYNNEISEKSEIFDDQFSVERPDGSNFTLKIRSTKLEDSAMYFCAISPRGETSGAQETQYFGPGTRLLVL.